This T cell receptor (beta chain) was recorded in a study of blood T cell repertoires in COVID-19. Study overall: Samples came from the United States, Italy and Spain, spanning acute and convalescent COVID-19. The analysed material was cDNA or gDNA that came from T cells, B-cell-depleted T cells, or PBMCs.

Original handling: The authors estimated nucleated cell counts from reference gene primer amplification. This table comes from immunoSEQ multiplex PCR, and its TCRdb copy is limited to in-frame clones, with some not included. That table gives V, J and clone size, and the DNA gave D and trimming. The sample lists approximately 120,000 clones, roughly three quarters occurring once. The CDR3 is 15 amino acids. From germline, CDR1 is LGHDT and CDR2 YNNKEL (reference sequence). V lost 4 bases, J lost 2 bases, and 5 bases stayed unmatched. The sequenced sample was peripheral blood. The origin of this receptor is a man at least 80 years old with acute or convalescent COVID-19. The chain has TRBV3-1 (or the pseudogene TRBV3-2) and TRBJ2-7; TRBD1 matches 10 bases. CDR3 DNA: TGTGCCAGCAGCCCCGACAGGGGGCGCACCTACGAGCAGTACTTC. It encodes CASSPDRGRTYEQYF.